This T cell receptor beta chain was identified in a study of CD8+ T cells in alopecia areata (dated by TCRdb to the late 2010s). About the study as a whole: The treated patients, all with moderate-to-severe alopecia areata, were enrolled in an open-label pilot trial of oral tofacitinib given at 5 to 10 mg twice daily. In humans, TCRbeta sequencing was performed on scalp tissue and on sorted CD4+ and CD8+ peripheral blood T cells from healthy controls and from patients with patchy or totalis/universalis alopecia areata. High-throughput TCRbeta sequencing was used to examine T cell clonal expansion in alopecia areata in both the C3H/HeJ mouse model and human patients. Patients on tofacitinib were biopsied at baseline and after 4 and 24 weeks of treatment, and several of the patients also had a later scalp biopsy. RNA came from the PAXgene miRNA kit for fixed scalp, the miRNeasy kit for PBMCs, and the RNeasy kit for mouse skin. Patients received tofacitinib for 6 to 18 months and were then followed off drug for 6 months to check for delayed response and recurrence. TCRbeta CDR3 regions were amplified by immunoSEQ multiplex PCR using 35 Vbeta forward and 13 Jbeta reverse primers. Disease severity in treated patients was measured with the SALT score, which quantifies the percentage of affected scalp surface area. Clonality in the scalp was compared among normal scalp (n=4), patchy alopecia areata scalp (n=8), and alopecia totalis/universalis scalp (n=8).

The sample's time point, from its label and the paper: roughly 26 weeks on oral tofacitinib. The intended sense of this specimen's treatment or condition label: oral pan-JAK inhibitor, 5-10 mg twice daily. From alopecia areata patients, peripheral blood was collected along with lesional scalp punch biopsies. Scalp biopsies from humans were placed right away in PAXgene tissue containers for fixation. Library preparation used the immunoSEQ multiplex PCR assay. To provide template for TCR sequencing, every sample had RNA extracted and reverse transcribed into cDNA. SuperScript III was used to make first-strand cDNA, primed with a 2:1 mix of oligo-dT and random hexamers. A synthetic immune receptor repertoire was used to assess amplification bias, and residual bias was removed computationally. Under the source paper's analysis protocol: After raw reads were preprocessed to remove errors, the CDR3 was defined following IMGT conventions as running from the conserved cysteine to phenylalanine. To get clonality, Shannon entropy was normalized by log2 of the number of productive unique TCRs and the result was subtracted from 1. CD4 or CD8 identity of scalp clones was inferred by cross-referencing scalp TCRbeta sequences with sorted blood CD4 and CD8 repertoires. Entries here come from immuneACCESS through TCRdb and include only in-frame sequences with V and J called. Some clones fail to appear in such tables; in the studies checked, an unresolved V gene covers under half of the shortfall, and the cause of the remainder is unknown. The D gene and trimming were derived from the DNA, and the V and J assignments and clone size from that table. For this sample the table gives roughly 5,000 clones, of which roughly two thirds were detected only once. 12% of the sample belongs to the ten largest clones.

Study-wide conclusions, independent of this receptor: TCR sequences shared between patients were less clear than in mice, possibly partly because of HLA diversity in the patient population. Many expanded lesional clones persisted in scalp and blood during tofacitinib treatment, which may partly explain relapse after stopping treatment. Scalp TCR repertoire analysis is complicated because resident alphabeta T cells in normal human skin are also sequenced, whereas mouse skin is dominated by gammadelta T cells. Because the treated cohort was small and had just a single nonresponder, larger studies are needed to establish links between baseline CD8+ expansion and response. Tofacitinib significantly decreased scalp clonality and the number of expanded CD8+ clones among the top 100 scalp clones. Lesional scalp, especially in alopecia totalis/universalis, showed higher clonality and more expanded CD8+ clones than normal scalp, suggesting antigenic drive.

The germline V end is reduced by 4 bases and the J end by 2 bases; junction bases left unmatched: 6. The germline V gene supplies CDR1 SGHTA and CDR2 FQGNSA. The CDR3 runs 16 amino acids, cysteine and phenylalanine included. Just CDR3 DNA is preserved here, 48 bases in frame from base 1. About this clone itself: Which antigen it targets is not known. Base qualities are not provided; no much larger clone lies one nucleotide away.

This TCR derives from a human donor with alopecia areata. The chain couples TRBV7-2 to TRBJ1-3; TRBD1 matches 9 bases in the middle. This sample comprised skin, obtained at week 24, from a patient treated with tofacitinib. The bases are TGTGCCAGCAGCTCCCACAGGGGGCTGGCTGGAAACACCATATATTTT. This sequence encodes CASSSHRGLAGNTIYF. The CDR3, completed at both ends by the reference TRBV7-2 and TRBJ1-3 genes, gives the full variable domain GAGVSQSPSNKVTEKGKDVELRCDPISGHTALYWYRQSLGQGLEFLIYFQGNSAPDKSGLPSDRFSAERTGGSVSTLTIQRTQQEDSAVYLCASSSHRGLAGNTIYFGEGSWLTVV.